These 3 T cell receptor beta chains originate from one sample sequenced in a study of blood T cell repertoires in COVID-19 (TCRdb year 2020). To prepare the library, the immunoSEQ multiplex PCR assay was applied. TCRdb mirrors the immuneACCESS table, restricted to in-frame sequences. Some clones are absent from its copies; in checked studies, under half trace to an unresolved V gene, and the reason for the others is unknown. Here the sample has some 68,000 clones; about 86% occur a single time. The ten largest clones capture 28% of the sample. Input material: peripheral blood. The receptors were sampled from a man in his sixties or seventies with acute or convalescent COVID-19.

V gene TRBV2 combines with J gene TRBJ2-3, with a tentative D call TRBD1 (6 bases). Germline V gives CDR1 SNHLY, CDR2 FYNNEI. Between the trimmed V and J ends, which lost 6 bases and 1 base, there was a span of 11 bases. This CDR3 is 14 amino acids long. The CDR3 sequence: CASRQGEGTDTQYF. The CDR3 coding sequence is TGTGCCAGCAGACAGGGTGAAGGCACAGATACGCAGTATTTT.

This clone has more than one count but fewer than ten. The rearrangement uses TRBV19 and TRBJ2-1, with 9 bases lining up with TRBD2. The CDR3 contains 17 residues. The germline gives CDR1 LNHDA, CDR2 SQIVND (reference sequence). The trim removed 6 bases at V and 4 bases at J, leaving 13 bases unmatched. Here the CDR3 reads CASSLQLTSGPYNEQFF. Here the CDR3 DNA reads TGTGCCAGTAGCCTGCAACTGACTAGCGGACCATACAATGAGCAGTTCTTC. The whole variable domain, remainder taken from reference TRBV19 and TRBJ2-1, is DGGITQSPKYLFRKEGQNVTLSCEQNLNHDAMYWYRQDPGQGLRLIYYSQIVNDFQKGDIAEGYSVSREKKESFPLTVTSAQKNPTAFYLCASSLQLTSGPYNEQFFGPGTRLTVL.

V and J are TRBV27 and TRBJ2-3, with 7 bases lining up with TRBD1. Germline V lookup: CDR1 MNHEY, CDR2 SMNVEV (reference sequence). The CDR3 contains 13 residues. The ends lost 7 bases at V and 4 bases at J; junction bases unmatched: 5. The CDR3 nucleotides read TGTGCCAGCACCCCGCAGGGGGCAGATACGCAGTATTTT. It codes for CASTPQGADTQYF.